This TCR beta chain is from a study of cytomegalovirus exposure and HLA in healthy donors. Study-level points and caveats: What a later analysis showed was that several of the most significant clusters appeared linked to common viral pathogens.

The PCR used 60 Vbeta and 13 Jbeta primers. The protocol was immunoSEQ multiplex PCR, while the TCRdb copy is restricted to in-frame clones and leaves out a portion. The table includes about 200,000 clones, almost 85% detected once. With regard to this clone: Its antigen is unidentified.

The TCR was taken from a woman aged 45-60 years in good health and CMV-seronegative. Sequencing input: PBMCs.

The DNA for the CDR3 is TGTGCCAGCAGCGGGCAACAGGTCATTAGCACAGATACGCAGTATTTT. This codes for CASSGQQVISTDTQYF. The J gene is TRBJ2-3, the V gene TRBV9, with TRBD1 as a possible D gene (5 bases). Germline CDR1 SGDLS, CDR2 YYNGEE. The CDR3 consists of 16 residues. Trimming took off 3 bases at V and 0 bases at J, with 14 bases between the two ends.